This T cell receptor beta chain derives from a study of control samples from healthy donors and cancer patients (dated by TCRdb to between 2020 and 2021). In the case of this clone: Its antigen remains undetermined. No much larger clone is present one base from it, and per-base qualities are unavailable.

To prepare the library, the immunoSEQ multiplex PCR assay was applied. The source is immuneACCESS, and TCRdb retained only in-frame sequences with V and J called. Part of the clones is not carried over; for the studies checked, unresolved V genes explain less than half of this, and the remainder is unexplained. Counted in this sample were under 200,000 clones; 75% to 95% of them appeared once. The ten largest clones take up roughly 1.6% of the sample. Compared with germline, V lacks 0 bases and J lacks 5 bases; bases without a gene match: 3. From the cysteine up to the phenylalanine, the CDR3 has a length of 14 residues. The DNA shown is the 42-base CDR3, in frame from base 1. Looking up the germline V gene yields CDR1 MNHEY and CDR2 SVGEGT.

The sequence joins TRBV6-2 or TRBV6-3 to TRBJ2-7; TRBD2 fits 8 bases in the junction. The specimen sequenced was blood. This clonotype originated in a young woman in good health. The CDR3 here reads CASSYSLAGDEQYF. In nucleotides, the sequence is TGTGCCAGCAGTTACTCTCTAGCGGGCGACGAGCAGTACTTC.